The clone carrying this TCR beta chain was observed once. The CDR3 has 15 amino acids. Germline CDR1 SGHTA, CDR2 FQGTGA. Trimming cost V 4 bases and J 5 bases; bases outside gene matches: 3. The data originate from a study of shared clonotypes between healthy human individuals. The protocol was immunoSEQ multiplex PCR, while the TCRdb copy is restricted to in-frame clones and leaves out a portion. The data hold millions of clones, with 85% to 95% observed a single time. This chain links TRBV7-3 with TRBJ2-3, with 13 bases that match TRBD2. The specimen sequenced was naive CD4+ T cells from PBMCs. Subset in this sample: CD45RA+ positively selected. The sequence derives from a man between 18 and 29 years old in good health. Some clones in this sample may be carry-over from other donors' samples. The CDR3 region has the DNA TGTGCCAGCAGCTACAGGACTAGCGGGAGAGATACGCAGTATTTT. It is translated as CASSYRTSGRDTQYF.